These T cell receptor beta chains were read from a single sample in a study of cytomegalovirus exposure and HLA in healthy donors. Produced via immunoSEQ multiplex PCR; TCRdb's table is partial and in-frame only. Of over 150,000 clones listed, about 80% are singletons. Sequenced: PBMCs. The receptors originated from a boy aged 5-17 years in good health and CMV-seronegative. CDR3s include the opening cysteine and the closing phenylalanine or tryptophan.

CDR3 protein	J gene	V gene
CASSLGGQAPSYEQYF	TRBJ2-7	TRBV5-1
CASSLGETQETQYF	TRBJ2-5	TRBV4-1
CASSQSGGTSFFYEQYF	TRBJ2-7	TRBV23-1
CASSESLHNEQFF	TRBJ2-1	TRBV25-1
CASSVRTGSNYGYTF	TRBJ1-2	TRBV9
CASSISETQYF	TRBJ2-5	TRBV19
CATSTGDEAFF	TRBJ1-1	TRBV21-1
CASSLTGGGGEKLFF	TRBJ1-4	TRBV7-6
CASTPAASGSGHTQYF	TRBJ2-3	TRBV19
CASIGQGALTSEAFF	TRBJ1-1	TRBV5-4
CASSETAYSYGYTF	TRBJ1-2	TRBV2
CASRPDGFSGNTIYF	TRBJ1-3	TRBV6-5
CASSQDMDRGINTIYF	TRBJ1-3	TRBV14
CASSLTGGSLGEAFF	TRBJ1-1	TRBV7-9
CASSQVGQGNSGNTIYF	TRBJ1-3	TRBV4-1
CASSSPGQRGQPQHF	TRBJ1-5	TRBV28
CASSEQGRVGELFF	TRBJ2-2	TRBV7-2
CASSPQGGTEAFF	TRBJ1-1	TRBV18
CASSADRGGNTGELFF	TRBJ2-2	TRBV6-6
CASSLIRGFNTEAFF	TRBJ1-1	TRBV7-3